Listed below are T cell receptor beta chains from one sample, sequenced in a study of cytomegalovirus exposure and HLA in healthy donors. Repertoires were generated with immunoSEQ multiplex PCR, while TCRdb's copy carries only in-frame clones and drops some. The data show approximately 180,000 clones, with roughly four fifths seen just once and around 1.9% held by the top ten. Sequencing was performed on PBMCs. These receptors originate from a man younger than 35 in good health and CMV-seronegative. CDR3s leave out the opening cysteine and the closing phenylalanine or tryptophan. Each record gives: V gene, D gene, J gene, CDR3 protein. D genes are given only for firm matches.

V: TRBV29-1; D: .; J: TRBJ2-1; CDR3: SVEPPVRSYNEQF
V: TRBV29-1; D: .; J: TRBJ2-5; CDR3: SVFRGARGETQY
V: TRBV6-1; D: TRBD1; J: TRBJ1-5; CDR3: ASRIWTGSNQPQH
V: TRBV5-1; D: TRBD1; J: TRBJ2-6; CDR3: ASISDRGRSGANVLT
V: TRBV9; D: TRBD1; J: TRBJ2-5; CDR3: ASSSSQGAQY
V: TRBV6-5; D: .; J: TRBJ2-7; CDR3: ASTGQTYEQY
V: TRBV7-2; D: .; J: TRBJ1-2; CDR3: ASSTIGGYT
V: TRBV30; D: .; J: TRBJ2-7; CDR3: AWNSGSSYEQY
V: TRBV6-1; D: TRBD2; J: TRBJ2-7; CDR3: ASSEQPLAGAAYEQY
V: TRBV11-2; D: .; J: TRBJ1-4; CDR3: ASRPTGDNEKLF
V: TRBV29-1; D: TRBD1; J: TRBJ1-4; CDR3: SVLRTGGDEKLF
V: TRBV5-8; D: .; J: TRBJ2-1; CDR3: ASSFSGYNEQF
V: TRBV19; D: TRBD1; J: TRBJ1-5; CDR3: ASSNPGTGFGGPQH
V: TRBV2; D: TRBD1; J: TRBJ1-2; CDR3: ASSGDRGRRGYT
V: TRBV28; D: TRBD2; J: TRBJ2-3; CDR3: ASSLDLAGASTDTQY
V: TRBV7-8; D: .; J: TRBJ1-2; CDR3: ASSSLGRGDGYT
V: TRBV2; D: .; J: TRBJ1-4; CDR3: ASSRRDNVVELF
V: TRBV4-3; D: TRBD2; J: TRBJ2-3; CDR3: ASSQGSGGTPDTQY
V: TRBV7-8; D: TRBD1; J: TRBJ1-4; CDR3: ASSLRDRGPATNEKLF
V: TRBV7-8; D: .; J: TRBJ1-2; CDR3: ASSLHQDYGYT
V: TRBV5-5; D: TRBD1; J: TRBJ2-7; CDR3: ASSRDPGTGAYEQY
V: TRBV5-1; D: TRBD1; J: TRBJ2-2; CDR3: ASSLDRLYTGELF
V: TRBV27; D: .; J: TRBJ1-4; CDR3: ASRTGSNEKLF
V: TRBV28; D: .; J: TRBJ2-5; CDR3: ASSLALGGETQY
V: TRBV5-4; D: TRBD2; J: TRBJ2-2; CDR3: ASKVAGVTGELF
V: TRBV28; D: TRBD2; J: TRBJ2-3; CDR3: ASSLGGRKVDTQY
V: TRBV18; D: .; J: TRBJ1-5; CDR3: ASSPGQGRDQPQH
V: TRBV2; D: TRBD2; J: TRBJ2-7; CDR3: ASSEARTSSYEQY
V: TRBV18; D: TRBD2; J: TRBJ2-1; CDR3: ASSRTSGSYNEQF
V: TRBV6-6; D: .; J: TRBJ1-1; CDR3: ASSSHRALNTEAF
V: TRBV25-1; D: TRBD2; J: TRBJ2-5; CDR3: ASSVREGRETQY
V: TRBV27; D: .; J: TRBJ1-2; CDR3: ASRPYAGRDGYT
V: TRBV15; D: .; J: TRBJ1-2; CDR3: ATSRDRYYGYT
V: TRBV18; D: .; J: TRBJ1-2; CDR3: ASSPDTYGYT
V: TRBV2; D: .; J: TRBJ2-7; CDR3: ASNSKRTYEQY
V: TRBV19; D: .; J: TRBJ1-2; CDR3: ASSIVRAHGSNYGYT
V: TRBV9; D: TRBD1; J: TRBJ2-7; CDR3: ASSPYVDRGRDEQY
V: TRBV19; D: .; J: TRBJ2-2; CDR3: ATNTGRDTGELF
V: TRBV7-9; D: .; J: TRBJ2-1; CDR3: ASSGPGVSEQF
V: TRBV6-1; D: .; J: TRBJ1-1; CDR3: ASSAPGGNTEAF
V: TRBV7-8; D: TRBD2; J: TRBJ2-7; CDR3: ASSDQRGAGTEQY
V: TRBV5-1; D: TRBD1; J: TRBJ1-2; CDR3: ASRRDSHYGYT
V: TRBV30; D: .; J: TRBJ2-1; CDR3: AWRRGGNNEQF
V: TRBV2; D: TRBD2; J: TRBJ2-1; CDR3: ASSSIAGMSSYNEQF
V: TRBV19; D: .; J: TRBJ1-1; CDR3: ASSLQGLDTEAF
V: TRBV5-1; D: TRBD1; J: TRBJ1-5; CDR3: ASSPGQGAIQPQH
V: TRBV7-2; D: TRBD1; J: TRBJ1-5; CDR3: ASSLVVQGASNQPQH
V: TRBV29-1; D: TRBD2; J: TRBJ2-5; CDR3: SVPTTLAGPETQY
V: TRBV18; D: TRBD2; J: TRBJ2-1; CDR3: ASSGGTSGNYNEQF
V: TRBV29-1; D: TRBD2; J: TRBJ2-6; CDR3: SAIGPSGRTSGANVLT